The 20 T cell receptor beta chains listed next were all sequenced from one sample in a study of vaccination effects on CD4 cells after COVID-19. Using immunoSEQ multiplex PCR, the repertoire was profiled, and TCRdb retains in-frame clones only, with some absent. The sample lists around 24,000 clones; 60% to 85% were seen once. No antigens are known for them. Expansion of antigen-specific CD4+ T cells with viral peptide pools was carried out by the ViraFEST assay before sequencing. CD4+ T cells were isolated after 10 days of culture. Participants were vaccinated with two doses of either the BNT162b2 or mRNA-1273 vaccine. The material sequenced was CD4+ T cells from PBMCs cultured with HCoV-NL63 spike peptides, taken after COVID-19 vaccination. The receptors here all came from a human donor who received a COVID-19 vaccine.

The gene calls are TRBV5-4 and TRBJ2-2; TRBD1 agrees at 8 bases. Trimming at V came to 2 bases and at J to 7 bases, leaving 7 bases not matched to a gene. The CDR3 length is 15 residues. The germline CDR1 and CDR2 sequences are SGHNT and YYREEE (reference sequence). CDR3 in amino acids: CASSLPGQVSGELFF. Here the CDR3 DNA reads TGTGCCAGCAGCTTACCGGGACAGGTCAGCGGGGAGCTGTTTTTT.

The chain links TRBV7-2 to TRBJ1-1, with 9 nucleotides matching TRBD1. The CDR3 has 13 residues. In germline, CDR1 is SGHTA, CDR2 FQGNSA. J gave up 10 bases and V 6 bases, and 9 bases lay outside the gene matches. Written as DNA, the CDR3 is TGTGCCAGCAGGAGGGGGGACAGGGTAGGAGCTTTCTTT. Encoded protein: CASRRGDRVGAFF.

This clone was detected only a few times. The gene calls are TRBV29-1 and TRBJ1-1; 7 nucleotides align to TRBD1. Trimming cost V 8 bases and J 2 bases; bases outside gene matches: 8. The CDR3 loop spans 13 amino acids. Germline CDR1 SQVTM, CDR2 ANQGSEA. The CDR3 DNA reads as TGCAGCCCCCGACAGGGAAAAAACACTGAAGCTTTCTTT. Translated, it gives CSPRQGKNTEAFF.

The chain uses TRBV3-1 (or the pseudogene TRBV3-2) and TRBJ2-1, with 11 bases aligning to TRBD2. The CDR3 is made up of 16 amino acids. Germline values: CDR1 LGHDT, CDR2 YNNKEL (reference sequence). Losses at the gene ends were 1 base for V and 9 bases for J; bases not matched to a gene: 8. DNA of the CDR3: TGTGCCAGCAGCCAAGGGAGTCTAGCGGGAGGAGGTGAGCAGTTCTTC. Its protein product is CASSQGSLAGGGEQFF.

The chain has TRBV7-8 and TRBJ1-1; a weak D match, TRBD1 (5 bases). CDR3 length equals 14 residues. V was cut by 5 bases and J by 1 base, with 11 bases left in between. Per the germline V gene, CDR1 is SGHVS and CDR2 is FQNEAQ. As DNA, the CDR3 is TGTGCCAGCAGCCTCCTCACAGGGAACACTGAAGCTTTCTTT. It translates to CASSLLTGNTEAFF. The entire variable domain, with the rest obtained from reference TRBV7-8 and TRBJ1-1, is as follows: GAGVSQSPRYKVAKRGQDVALRCDPISGHVSLFWYQQALGQGPEFLTYFQNEAQLDKSGLPSDRFFAERPEGSVSTLKIQRTQQEDSAVYLCASSLLTGNTEAFFGQGTRLTVV.

V gene TRBV18 combines with J gene TRBJ2-6; no reliable D call. This CDR3 region has 12 residues. CDR1 and CDR2 (germline): KGHSH, LQKENI. With 10 bases removed from V and 3 bases from J, the gap between germline ends came to 7 bases. CDR3 bases: TGTGCCACTGGGGTTGGGGCCAACGTCCTGACTTTC. The encoded protein is CATGVGANVLTF.

The V call is TRBV6-4, the J call TRBJ2-1; no firm D call. CDR1 and CDR2 from the germline V gene are MRHNA and SNTAGT. The CDR3 sequence is 15 residues long. V was pared by 2 bases and J by 0 bases, with 8 bases between. CDR3 in DNA: TGTGCCAGCAGTGACGGCGTCAGCTCCTACAATGAGCAGTTCTTC. This gives the protein CASSDGVSSYNEQFF.

The rearrangement uses TRBV18 and TRBJ1-1; 9 nucleotides line up with TRBD1. In germline, CDR1 is KGHSH, CDR2 LQKENI. There are 16 residues in the CDR3. V shed 6 bases and J 1 base; nucleotides not matched to a gene: 9. The CDR3 spells CASSFTGTGKNTEAFF. The CDR3 DNA sequence: TGTGCCAGCTCGTTTACCGGGACAGGGAAGAACACTGAAGCTTTCTTT.

This clone was observed a few times. V gene TRBV7-9 combines with J gene TRBJ1-5; maybe TRBD1 (5 bases). The CDR3 consists of 15 residues. Germline V lookup: CDR1 SEHNR, CDR2 FQNEAQ (reference sequence). V shed 5 bases and J shed 0 bases, with 11 bases lying between them. CDR3 coding DNA: TGTGCCAGCAGCCCGGACATGTATAGCAATCAGCCCCAGCATTTT. Its translation: CASSPDMYSNQPQHF.

In the case of this clone: Other DNA sequences of this sample code for an identical CDR3. This chain uses TRBV27 with TRBJ1-5; 7 positions agree with TRBD1. Germline CDR1 is MNHEY and CDR2 is SMNVEV (reference sequence). J gave up 2 bases and V 2 bases, and 0 bases lay outside the gene matches. The CDR3 has 14 residues. In nucleotides, the CDR3 is TGTGCCAGCAGTTTAGGACAGGGCAATCAGCCCCAGCATTTT. It yields the protein CASSLGQGNQPQHF.

The chain couples TRBV5-8 to TRBJ1-4; D is possibly TRBD1 (6 bases). Germline CDR1 is SGHTS and CDR2 is YDEGEE. This CDR3 comprises 16 residues. Trimming took 5 bases from V and 7 from J, leaving 21 bases between them. DNA of the CDR3: TGTGCCAGCAGTGTTGGTACCCAGGGGAAGGGTGAAAAACTGTTTTTT. Encoded protein: CASSVGTQGKGEKLFF.

CDR3 loop: CASSKGGPTYEQYF. The CDR3 nucleotides read TGTGCCAGTAGTAAAGGGGGGCCGACCTACGAGCAGTACTTC. The V and J genes are TRBV19 and TRBJ2-7; perhaps D is TRBD1 or TRBD2 (6 bases each). Germline CDR1 is LNHDA and CDR2 is SQIVND (reference sequence). The CDR3 is 14 amino acids. Trimming shortened V by 4 bases and J by 2 bases, and 12 bases separated the two germline ends.

This clone has only a few counts. This chain joins TRBV11-2 and TRBJ2-3; D not certain. The CDR3 runs 13 residues. V was cut by 4 bases and J by 5 bases, with 10 bases left in between. The germline gives CDR1 SGHAT, CDR2 FQNNGV. The CDR3 DNA reads TGTGCCAGCAGCTCTGGCCCAAAAGATACGCAGTATTTT. Translated: CASSSGPKDTQYF.

The CDR3 region has the DNA TGTGCCAGCAGCTTCCGGGGACGTAACACCGGGGAGCTGTTTTTT. It specifies CASSFRGRNTGELFF. V and J are TRBV13 and TRBJ2-2, with D tentatively TRBD1 or TRBD2 (5 bases each). The CDR3 has 15 amino acids. Germline-derived CDR1 and CDR2 are PRHDT and FYEKMQ (reference sequence). V shed 3 bases and J shed 2 bases, with 10 bases lying between them.

By share of the sample, this clone is medium-sized. The genes are TRBV3-1 (or the pseudogene TRBV3-2) and TRBJ2-1; 12 positions agree with TRBD2. Per the germline V gene, CDR1 is LGHDT and CDR2 is YNNKEL (reference sequence). Trimming cost V 4 bases and J 9 bases; bases outside gene matches: 4. The CDR3 is made up of 14 amino acids. The CDR3 loop reads CASSLGLAGSEQFF. The CDR3 coding sequence is TGTGCCAGCAGCCTCGGACTAGCGGGGTCTGAGCAGTTCTTC.

The chain carries TRBV5-1 and TRBJ1-3; 8 bases align to TRBD1. V gave up 0 bases and J gave up 0 bases; unmatched junction bases: 5. The CDR3 is made up of 17 amino acids. The germline V gene encodes CDR1 SGHRS and CDR2 YFSETQ. In DNA, the CDR3 is TGCGCCAGCAGCTTGGCCTGGGGACAGGCCTCTGGAAACACCATATATTTT. Encoded protein: CASSLAWGQASGNTIYF.

The rearrangement links TRBV19 to TRBJ2-7; TRBD2 aligns across 7 bases. Trimming removed 3 bases from V and 2 bases from J; junction bases left unmatched: 7. The CDR3 consists of 15 residues. Per germline, CDR1 LNHDA and CDR2 SQIVND (reference sequence). CDR3: CASSMKAGAPYEQYF. In nucleotides, the CDR3 is TGTGCCAGTAGTATGAAGGCGGGAGCGCCCTACGAGCAGTACTTC.

This chain links TRBV27 with TRBJ1-2; D uncertain. The V gene lost 3 bases and the J gene lost 4 bases, with 12 bases spanning the gap. Germline CDR1 reads MNHEY; CDR2 reads SMNVEV (reference sequence). The CDR3 is 14 amino acids. The CDR3 DNA sequence: TGTGCCAGCAGTTTGTCCCCGACTTCCTATGGCTACACCTTC. Protein: CASSLSPTSYGYTF.

In its sample, this clone was seen a few times. The chain joins TRBV6-2 or TRBV6-3 to TRBJ1-4, with D tentatively TRBD1 (6 bases). CDR1 is MNHEY, CDR2 SVGEGT, per germline. The V end lost 2 bases, the J end lost 8 bases, and 15 bases lay between the germline ends. The CDR3 has 15 amino acids. CDR3 sequence: CASSYVGGRSEKLFF. CDR3 bases: TGTGCCAGCAGTTACGTCGGGGGCAGGTCCGAAAAACTGTTTTTT.

V is TRBV6-5 and J is TRBJ1-1, with a possible D match to TRBD1 (5 bases). Trimming removed 4 bases from V and 3 bases from J, with 12 bases in between. The CDR3 consists of 14 residues. The germline CDR1 and CDR2 sequences are MNHEY and SVGAGI. The CDR3 protein is CASSWGGTHTEAFF. DNA of the CDR3: TGTGCCAGCAGTTGGGGTGGGACGCACACTGAAGCTTTCTTT.